What follows is one T cell receptor (beta chain) and its context. The record originates from a study of graft-versus-host responses after intestinal transplantation. The overall study: Anti-thymocyte globulin induction, then tacrolimus and steroids for about 3 years, went to all recipients. Study results and caveats: Allografts of patients with graft-donor T cell macrochimerism showed high graft-versus-host to host-versus-graft clone ratios. GvH clonotypes were identified within recipient marrow, with a subset emerging first in ileum or blood.

The ends were cut back, 4 bases at V and 3 bases at J, with 15 bases in the middle. Looked up from germline, CDR1 is SEHNR and CDR2 is FQNEAQ (reference sequence). There are 15 residues in the CDR3. After the reaction, proliferating CFSE-low CD3+CD4+ and CD3+CD8+ responders were sorted. Assay: immunoSEQ multiplex PCR; the TCRdb copy retains only in-frame clones and omits some. The data show 15,000 to 20,000 clones, 35% to 40% seen once. The sample consisted of alloreactive CD4+ T cells from a mixed lymphocyte reaction culture, taken before transplantation. Stated subset: CFSE-low proliferating T cells sorted from approximately 6-day pre-transplant mixed lymphocyte reaction (GvH or HvG direction). The receptor comes from a human patient who was an organ donor for intestinal transplantation. The genes are TRBV7-9 and TRBJ1-1; D is possibly TRBD1 (6 bases). This CDR3 reads CASSSGFGGHTEAFF. The CDR3, as DNA: TGTGCCAGCAGCTCCGGATTCGGGGGCCACACTGAAGCTTTCTTT.